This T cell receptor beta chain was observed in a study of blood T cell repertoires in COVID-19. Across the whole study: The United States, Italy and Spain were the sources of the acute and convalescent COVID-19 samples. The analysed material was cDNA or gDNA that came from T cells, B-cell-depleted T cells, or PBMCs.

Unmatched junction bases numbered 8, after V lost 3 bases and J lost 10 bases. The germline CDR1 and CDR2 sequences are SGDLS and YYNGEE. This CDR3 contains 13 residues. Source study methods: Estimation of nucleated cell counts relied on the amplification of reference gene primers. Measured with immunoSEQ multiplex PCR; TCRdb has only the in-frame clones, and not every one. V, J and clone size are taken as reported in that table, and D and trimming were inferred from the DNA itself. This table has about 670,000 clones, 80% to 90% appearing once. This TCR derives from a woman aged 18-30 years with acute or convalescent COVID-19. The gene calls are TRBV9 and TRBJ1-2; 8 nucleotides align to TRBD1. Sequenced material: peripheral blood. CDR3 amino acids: CASSEAGGDFYTF. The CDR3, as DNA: TGTGCCAGCAGCGAGGCAGGGGGCGATTTCTACACCTTC.